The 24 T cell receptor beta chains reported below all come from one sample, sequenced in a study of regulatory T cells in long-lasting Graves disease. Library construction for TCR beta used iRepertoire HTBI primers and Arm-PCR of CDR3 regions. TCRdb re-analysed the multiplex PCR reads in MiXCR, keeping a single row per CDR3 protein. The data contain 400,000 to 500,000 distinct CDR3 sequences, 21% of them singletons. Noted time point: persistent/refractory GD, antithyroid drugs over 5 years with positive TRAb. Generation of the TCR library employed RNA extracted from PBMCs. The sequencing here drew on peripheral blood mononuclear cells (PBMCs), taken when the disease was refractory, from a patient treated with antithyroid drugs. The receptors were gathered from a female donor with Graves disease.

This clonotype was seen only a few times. The CDR3 DNA is TGTGCCAGCAGCCAGGGGACGGGCCAGCTTTGGGGCTACACCTTC. This encodes CASSQGTGQLWGYTF. This chain joins TRBV3-1 and TRBJ1-2, with a weak D call TRBD1 (5 bases). Germline loops: CDR1 LGHDT, CDR2 YNNKEL (reference sequence). Trimming took 3 bases from V and 8 from J, leaving 19 bases between them. This CDR3 contains 15 residues.

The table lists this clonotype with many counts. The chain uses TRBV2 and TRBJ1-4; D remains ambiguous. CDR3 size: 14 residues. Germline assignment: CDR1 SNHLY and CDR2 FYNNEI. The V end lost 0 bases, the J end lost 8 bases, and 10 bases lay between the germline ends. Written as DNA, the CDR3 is TGTGCCAGCAGTGAAGCGGGGATACGGGAAAAACTGTTTTTT. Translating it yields CASSEAGIREKLFF.

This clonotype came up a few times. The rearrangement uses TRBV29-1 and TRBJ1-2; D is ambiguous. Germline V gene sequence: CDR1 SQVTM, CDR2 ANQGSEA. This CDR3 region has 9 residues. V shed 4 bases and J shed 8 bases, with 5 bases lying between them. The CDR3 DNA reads TGCAGCGTTGTCCCCGGCTACACCTTC. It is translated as CSVVPGYTF.

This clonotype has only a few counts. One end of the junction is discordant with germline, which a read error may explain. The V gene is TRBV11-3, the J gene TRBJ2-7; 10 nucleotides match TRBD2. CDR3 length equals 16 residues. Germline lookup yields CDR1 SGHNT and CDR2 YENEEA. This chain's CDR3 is CASSVEGLAQPYEQYF. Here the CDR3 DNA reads TGTGCCAGCAGCGTAGAGGGACTAGCGCAACCCTACGAGCAGTACTTC.

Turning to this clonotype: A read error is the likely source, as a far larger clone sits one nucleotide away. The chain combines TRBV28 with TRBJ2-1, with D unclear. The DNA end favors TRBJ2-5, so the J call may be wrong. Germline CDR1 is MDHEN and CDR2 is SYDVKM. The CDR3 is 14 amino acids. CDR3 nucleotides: TGTGCCAGCAGTTCGAACCTCTACCGAGAGACCCAGTACTTC. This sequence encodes CASSSNLYRETQYF.

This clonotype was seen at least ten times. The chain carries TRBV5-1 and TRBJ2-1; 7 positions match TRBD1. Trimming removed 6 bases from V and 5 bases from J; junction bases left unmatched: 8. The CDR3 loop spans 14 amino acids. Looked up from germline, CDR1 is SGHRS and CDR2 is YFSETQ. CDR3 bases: TGCGCCAGCAATATGAGGGGGCCTGACAATGAGCAGTTCTTC. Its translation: CASNMRGPDNEQFF. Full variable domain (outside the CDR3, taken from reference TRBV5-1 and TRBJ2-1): KAGVTQTPRYLIKTRGQQVTLSCSPISGHRSVSWYQQTPGQGLQFLFEYFSETQRNKGNFPGRFSGRQFSNSRSEMNVSTLELGDSALYLCASNMRGPDNEQFFGPGTRLTVL.

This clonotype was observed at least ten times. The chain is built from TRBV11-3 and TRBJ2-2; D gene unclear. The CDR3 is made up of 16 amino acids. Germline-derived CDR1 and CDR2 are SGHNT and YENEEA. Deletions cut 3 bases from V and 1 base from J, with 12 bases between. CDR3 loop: CASSLNGGVNTGELFF. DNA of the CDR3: TGTGCCAGCAGCTTGAATGGCGGAGTGAACACCGGGGAGCTGTTTTTT.

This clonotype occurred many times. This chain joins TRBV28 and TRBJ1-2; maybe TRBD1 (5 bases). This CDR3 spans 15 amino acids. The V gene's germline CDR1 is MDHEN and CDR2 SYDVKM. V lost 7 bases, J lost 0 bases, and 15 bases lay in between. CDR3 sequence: CASNPLSGPNYGYTF. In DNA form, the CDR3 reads TGTGCCAGCAACCCTCTATCAGGGCCTAACTATGGCTACACCTTC.

CDR3 nucleotides: TGCGCCAGCAGCTTGGCGGCTAGCGGGGAAGAGACCCAGTACTTC. Translated, it gives CASSLAASGEETQYF. V is TRBV5-1 and J is TRBJ2-5; 9 nucleotides agree with TRBD2. The V gene's germline CDR1 is SGHRS and CDR2 YFSETQ. The CDR3 is 15 residues long. The V and J ends lost 0 bases and 3 bases, in that order; junction bases with no gene match: 3. Together with reference TRBV5-1 and TRBJ2-5, the CDR3 gives the full variable domain: KAGVTQTPRYLIKTRGQQVTLSCSPISGHRSVSWYQQTPGQGLQFLFEYFSETQRNKGNFPGRFSGRQFSNSRSEMNVSTLELGDSALYLCASSLAASGEETQYFGPGTRLLVL.

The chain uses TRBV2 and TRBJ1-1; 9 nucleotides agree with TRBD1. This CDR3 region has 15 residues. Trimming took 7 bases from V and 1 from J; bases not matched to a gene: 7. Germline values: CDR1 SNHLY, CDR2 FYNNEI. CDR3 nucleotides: TGTGCCAGCATCGACAGGGGGACCCCGAACACTGAAGCTTTCTTT. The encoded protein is CASIDRGTPNTEAFF.

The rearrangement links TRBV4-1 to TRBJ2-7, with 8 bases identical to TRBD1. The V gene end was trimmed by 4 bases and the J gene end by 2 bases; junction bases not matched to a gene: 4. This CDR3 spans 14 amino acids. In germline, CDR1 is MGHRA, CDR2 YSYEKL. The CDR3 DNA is TGCGCCAGCAGCCGCGGACAGGGTACCTACGAGCAGTACTTC. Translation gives CASSRGQGTYEQYF.

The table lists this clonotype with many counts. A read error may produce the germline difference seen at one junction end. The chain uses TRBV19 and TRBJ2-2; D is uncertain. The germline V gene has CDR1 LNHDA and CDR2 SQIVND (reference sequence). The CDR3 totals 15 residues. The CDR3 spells CASSITGGNTGELFF. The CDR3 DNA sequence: TGTGCCAGCAGTATTACCGGCGGGAACACCGGGGAGCTGTTTTTT.

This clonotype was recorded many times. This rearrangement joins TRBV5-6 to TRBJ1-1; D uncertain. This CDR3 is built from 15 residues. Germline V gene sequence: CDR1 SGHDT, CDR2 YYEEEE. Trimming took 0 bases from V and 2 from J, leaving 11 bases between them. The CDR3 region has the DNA TGTGCCAGCAGCTTGGTATGGCAGACAAACACTGAAGCTTTCTTT. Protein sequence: CASSLVWQTNTEAFF. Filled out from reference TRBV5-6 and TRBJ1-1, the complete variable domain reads DAGVTQSPTHLIKTRGQQVTLRCSPKSGHDTVSWYQQALGQGPQFIFQYYEEEERQRGNFPDRFSGHQFPNYSSELNVNALLLGDSALYLCASSLVWQTNTEAFFGQGTRLTVV.

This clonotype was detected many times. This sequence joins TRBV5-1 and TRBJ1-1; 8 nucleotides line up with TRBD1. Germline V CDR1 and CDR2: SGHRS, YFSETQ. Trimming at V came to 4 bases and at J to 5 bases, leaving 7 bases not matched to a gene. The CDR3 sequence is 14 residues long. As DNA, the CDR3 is TGCGCCAGCAGCAGTACAGGGGGGGGGACTGAAGCTTTCTTT. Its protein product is CASSSTGGGTEAFF.

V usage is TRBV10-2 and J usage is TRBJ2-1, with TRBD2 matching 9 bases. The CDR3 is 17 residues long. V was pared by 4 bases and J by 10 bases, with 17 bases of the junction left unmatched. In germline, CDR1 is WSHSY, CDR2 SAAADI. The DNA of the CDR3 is TGCGCCAGCAGTGTAATTAGCGGGAGCACTGAGTATTGGGAGCAGTTCTTC. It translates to CASSVISGSTEYWEQFF.

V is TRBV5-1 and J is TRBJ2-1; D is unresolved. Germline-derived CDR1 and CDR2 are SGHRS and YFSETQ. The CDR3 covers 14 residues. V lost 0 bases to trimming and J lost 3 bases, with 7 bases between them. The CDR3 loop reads CASSLDLNYNEQFF. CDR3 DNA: TGCGCCAGCAGCTTGGACCTAAACTACAATGAGCAGTTCTTC.

CDR3 coding DNA: TGTGCCAGCAGCCCCCTCGAGGGAGGGCTTAACAATGAGCAGTTCTTC. Translated: CASSPLEGGLNNEQFF. The rearrangement uses TRBV28 and TRBJ2-1; 7 bases fit TRBD2. This CDR3 is 16 amino acids long. Per the germline V gene, CDR1 is MDHEN and CDR2 is SYDVKM. V shed 6 bases, J shed 5 bases, and the junction held 13 bases outside the gene matches.

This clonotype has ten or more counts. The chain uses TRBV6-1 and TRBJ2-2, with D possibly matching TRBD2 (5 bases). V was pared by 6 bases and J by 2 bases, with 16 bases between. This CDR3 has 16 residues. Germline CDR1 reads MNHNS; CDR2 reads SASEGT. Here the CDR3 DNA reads TGTGCCAGCAGGGAGGTGGGGTTTACCAACACCGGGGAGCTGTTTTTT. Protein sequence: CASREVGFTNTGELFF.

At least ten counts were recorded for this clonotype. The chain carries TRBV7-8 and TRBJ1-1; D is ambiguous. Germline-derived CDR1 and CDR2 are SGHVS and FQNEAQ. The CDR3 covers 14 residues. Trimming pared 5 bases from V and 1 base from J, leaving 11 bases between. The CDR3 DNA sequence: TGTGCCAGCAGCCTAACTTATAAGAACACTGAAGCTTTCTTT. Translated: CASSLTYKNTEAFF. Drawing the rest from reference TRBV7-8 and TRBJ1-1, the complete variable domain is GAGVSQSPRYKVAKRGQDVALRCDPISGHVSLFWYQQALGQGPEFLTYFQNEAQLDKSGLPSDRFFAERPEGSVSTLKIQRTQQEDSAVYLCASSLTYKNTEAFFGQGTRLTVV.

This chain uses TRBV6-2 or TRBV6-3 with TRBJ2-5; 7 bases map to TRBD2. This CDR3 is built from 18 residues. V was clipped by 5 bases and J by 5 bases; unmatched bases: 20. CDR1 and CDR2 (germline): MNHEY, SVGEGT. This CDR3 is CASSEVWRRGRLFETQYF. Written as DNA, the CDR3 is TGTGCCAGCAGTGAAGTATGGAGACGCGGGAGATTGTTTGAGACCCAGTACTTC.

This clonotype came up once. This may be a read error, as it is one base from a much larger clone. The CDR3: CASSHFDKQETQYF. DNA of the CDR3: TGTGCCAGCAGTCACTTCGACAAACAAGAGACCCAGTACTTC. The chain couples TRBV6-4 to TRBJ2-5; D remains ambiguous. The CDR3 spans 14 residues. The V gene's germline CDR1 is MRHNA and CDR2 SNTAGT. V was pared by 5 bases and J by 2 bases, with 12 bases between.

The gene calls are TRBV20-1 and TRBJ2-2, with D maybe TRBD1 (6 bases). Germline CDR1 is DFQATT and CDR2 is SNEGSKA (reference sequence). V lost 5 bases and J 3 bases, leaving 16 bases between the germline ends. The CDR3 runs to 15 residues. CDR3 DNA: TGCAGTGCTCAGGATGACAGGCACTACACCGGGGAGCTGTTTTTT. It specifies CSAQDDRHYTGELFF.

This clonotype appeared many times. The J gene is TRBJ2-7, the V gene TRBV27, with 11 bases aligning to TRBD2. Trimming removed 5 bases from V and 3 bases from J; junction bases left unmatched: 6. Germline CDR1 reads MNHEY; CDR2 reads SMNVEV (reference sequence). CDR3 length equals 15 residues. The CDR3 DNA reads TGTGCCAGCAGTCCGTTACTAGCGGGAGTCTACGAGCAGTACTTC. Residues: CASSPLLAGVYEQYF.

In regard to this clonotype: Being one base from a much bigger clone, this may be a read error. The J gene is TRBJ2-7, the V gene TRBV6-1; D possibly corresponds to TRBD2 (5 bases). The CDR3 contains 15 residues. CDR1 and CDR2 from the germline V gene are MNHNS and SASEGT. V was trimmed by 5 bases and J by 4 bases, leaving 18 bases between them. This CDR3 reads CASSPLPAEMYEQYF. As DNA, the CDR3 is TGTGCCAGCAGTCCCCTACCAGCGGAGATGTACGAGCAGTACTTC.